A single sample is the source of the 15 T cell receptor beta chains below, sequenced in a study of blood T cell repertoires in COVID-19. The repertoire was sequenced with immunoSEQ multiplex PCR; TCRdb's copy has only in-frame clones and lacks some. The profile shows 300,000 or so clones, approximately 86% of them singletons. Sequencing was performed on peripheral blood. These receptors were collected from an older man with acute or convalescent COVID-19.

CDR3 nucleotides: TGTGCCAGCATTCCCTCCGGGGGGAGCCCCTACGAGCAGTACTTC. Translation: CASIPSGGSPYEQYF. The gene calls are TRBV6-5 and TRBJ2-7; TRBD2 aligns across 7 bases. CDR1 and CDR2 (germline): MNHEY, SVGAGI. V lost 7 bases, J lost 2 bases, and 11 bases stayed unmatched. The length of the CDR3 is 15 residues.

CDR3 DNA: TGTGCCACCAGTGATCCAGACCACAGGGGGGGCGAGCAGTACTTC. It encodes CATSDPDHRGGEQYF. This chain links TRBV24-1 with TRBJ2-7; D may be TRBD1 (8 bases). This CDR3 region has 15 residues. Trimming removed 3 bases from V and 6 bases from J, with 17 bases in between. From germline, CDR1 is KGHDR and CDR2 SFDVKD.

The V call is TRBV3-1 (or the pseudogene TRBV3-2), the J call TRBJ1-5; 9 bases match TRBD1. J was trimmed by 2 bases and V by 5 bases; bases with no gene match: 7. Germline CDR1 and CDR2: LGHDT and YNNKEL (reference sequence). The CDR3 sequence is 16 residues long. The CDR3 sequence: CASSNTGGGRNQPQHF. The CDR3 DNA is TGTGCCAGCAGCAATACAGGGGGCGGACGCAATCAGCCCCAGCATTTT.

This clone has more than one count but fewer than ten. V and J are TRBV5-1 and TRBJ2-5, with 8 bases matching TRBD1. With V trimmed by 1 base and J by 3 bases, 8 bases remained unmatched. Germline CDR1 and CDR2: SGHRS and YFSETQ. CDR3 length: 16 amino acids. In DNA, the CDR3 is TGCGCCAGCAGCTTGTGGGGCAGGGGGCAGGAAGAGACCCAGTACTTC. Protein: CASSLWGRGQEETQYF.

The chain combines TRBV2 with TRBJ2-7; D may be TRBD2 (7 bases). Germline V gives CDR1 SNHLY, CDR2 FYNNEI. This CDR3 contains 14 residues. Trimming took off 2 bases at V and 7 bases at J, with 15 bases between the two ends. CDR3 in DNA: TGTGCCAGCAGTGAATTCCGGGGGGCGCAAGAGCAGTACTTC. Its protein is CASSEFRGAQEQYF.

The chain employs TRBV6-6 and TRBJ2-5; D uncertain. The CDR3 covers 12 residues. Trimming took 7 bases from V and 5 from J, leaving 11 bases between them. The germline V gene has CDR1 MNHNY and CDR2 SVGAGI (reference sequence). CDR3 amino acids: CASTSTRETQYF. CDR3 coding DNA: TGTGCCAGCACCTCAACTCGGGAGACCCAGTACTTC.

The CDR3 reads CASSDRTGRTNNEQFF. CDR3 DNA: TGCGCCAGCAGTGACCGCACCGGGAGGACCAACAATGAGCAGTTCTTC. This rearrangement joins TRBV10-2 to TRBJ2-1; TRBD2 aligns across 7 bases. Germline assignment: CDR1 WSHSY and CDR2 SAAADI. V shed 3 bases and J 5 bases; nucleotides not matched to a gene: 10. The CDR3 totals 16 residues.

The V gene is TRBV10-1, the J gene TRBJ2-5, with D tentatively TRBD2 (6 bases). Germline CDR1 WNHNN, CDR2 SYGVQD (reference sequence). CDR3 length: 16 amino acids. V lost 0 bases and J 5 bases, leaving 16 bases between the germline ends. In DNA, the CDR3 is TGCGCCAGCAGTGAGTCCCGGGAGTGGCCGTACGAGACCCAGTACTTC. This gives the protein CASSESREWPYETQYF.

The chain employs TRBV5-6 and TRBJ1-2, with TRBD1 matching 8 bases. Unmatched junction bases numbered 5, after V lost 4 bases and J lost 6 bases. Germline CDR1 and CDR2: SGHDT and YYEEEE. The CDR3 runs 13 residues. The CDR3 spells CASSPGQENGYTF. CDR3 sequence (DNA): TGTGCCAGCAGCCCGGGACAGGAAAATGGCTACACCTTC.

J is TRBJ2-7 and V is TRBV10-3; possibly TRBD1 for D (6 bases). CDR1 and CDR2 (germline): ENHRY, SYGVKD. The CDR3 runs to 14 residues. Between the trimmed V and J ends, which lost 7 bases and 5 bases, there was a span of 18 bases. The CDR3 coding sequence is TGTGCCATCACCACGGACAGCATATTGAACGAGCAGTACTTC. It specifies CAITTDSILNEQYF.

V is TRBV9 and J is TRBJ2-5; tentatively, D is TRBD1 (6 bases). Trimming cost V 4 bases and J 4 bases, with 20 bases left between them. Looked up from germline, CDR1 is SGDLS and CDR2 is YYNGEE. There are 16 residues in the CDR3. CDR3 DNA: TGTGCCAGCAGCAAAGAGACGAACAGGGCAGGAGAGACCCAGTACTTC. Translating it yields CASSKETNRAGETQYF.

The chain recombines TRBV4-3 with TRBJ1-1; D unclear. The germline V gene encodes CDR1 LGHNA and CDR2 YSLEER. This CDR3 is built from 14 residues. The V gene lost 3 bases and the J gene lost 4 bases, with 12 bases spanning the gap. Here the CDR3 reads CASSQGGRRTEAFF. The CDR3, as DNA: TGCGCCAGCAGCCAGGGCGGGAGACGCACTGAAGCTTTCTTT.

This rearrangement joins TRBV4-1 to TRBJ1-5; no firm D call. The CDR3 totals 16 residues. The germline V gene has CDR1 MGHRA and CDR2 YSYEKL. V was trimmed by 3 bases and J by 4 bases, leaving 16 bases between them. CDR3 protein: CASSHVGRERNQPQHF. Here the CDR3 DNA reads TGCGCCAGCAGCCATGTGGGCAGAGAAAGGAATCAGCCCCAGCATTTT.

In DNA, the CDR3 is TGTGCCAGCAGCTCGGCCGGGACTGTTAATCAGCCCCAGCATTTT. Translating it yields CASSSAGTVNQPQHF. The gene calls are TRBV6-2 or TRBV6-3 and TRBJ1-5, with a possible D match to TRBD1 (5 bases). From germline, CDR1 is MNHEY and CDR2 SVGEGT. The CDR3 runs 15 residues. Trimming stripped 6 bases from V and 4 bases from J, with 16 bases between.

The chain combines TRBV7-9 with TRBJ1-2, with 7 nucleotides matching TRBD1. This CDR3 contains 15 residues. Germline V gives CDR1 SEHNR, CDR2 FQNEAQ (reference sequence). After removal of 1 base from V and 2 bases from J, the junction contained 4 bases not matched to a gene. DNA for the CDR3: TGTGCCAGCAGCTTAGTGGGGGACAGCAACTATGGCTACACCTTC. The encoded protein is CASSLVGDSNYGYTF. Based on the CDR3 plus reference TRBV7-9 and TRBJ1-2, the full variable domain is DTGVSQNPRHKITKRGQNVTFRCDPISEHNRLYWYRQTLGQGPEFLTYFQNEAQLEKSRLLSDRFSAERPKGSFSTLEIQRTEQGDSAMYLCASSLVGDSNYGYTFGSGTRLTVV.